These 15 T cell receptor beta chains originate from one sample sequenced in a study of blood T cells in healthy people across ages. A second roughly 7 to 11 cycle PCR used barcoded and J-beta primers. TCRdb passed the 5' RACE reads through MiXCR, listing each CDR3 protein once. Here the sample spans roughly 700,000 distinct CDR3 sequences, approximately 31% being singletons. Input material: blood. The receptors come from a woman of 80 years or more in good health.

In DNA, the CDR3 is TGTGTTAGCAGTTGGGACGGGCAAGAGACCCAGTACTTC. It is translated as CVSSWDGQETQYF. The V call is TRBV7-7, the J call TRBJ2-5; possibly TRBD1 or TRBD2 for D (5 bases each). The V gene's germline CDR1 is SSHAT and CDR2 FNYEAQ (reference sequence). The CDR3 contains 13 residues.

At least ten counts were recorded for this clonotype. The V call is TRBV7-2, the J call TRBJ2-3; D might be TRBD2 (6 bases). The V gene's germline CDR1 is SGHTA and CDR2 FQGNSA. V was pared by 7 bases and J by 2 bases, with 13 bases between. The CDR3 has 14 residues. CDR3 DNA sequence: TGTGCCAGCACCCCCGGGGGATTCACAGATACGCAGTATTTT. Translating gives CASTPGGFTDTQYF.

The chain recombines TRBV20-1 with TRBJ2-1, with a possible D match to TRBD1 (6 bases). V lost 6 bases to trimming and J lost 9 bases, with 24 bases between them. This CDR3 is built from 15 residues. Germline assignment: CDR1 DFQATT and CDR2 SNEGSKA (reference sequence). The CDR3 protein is CSARSQGQMGGEQFF. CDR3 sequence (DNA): TGCAGTGCCCGTTCACAGGGACAAATGGGCGGTGAGCAGTTCTTC.

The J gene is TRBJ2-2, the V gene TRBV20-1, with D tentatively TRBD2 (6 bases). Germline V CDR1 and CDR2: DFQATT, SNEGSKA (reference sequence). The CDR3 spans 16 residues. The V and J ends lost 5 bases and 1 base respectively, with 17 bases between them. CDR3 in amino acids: CSAAPPTRVNTGELFF. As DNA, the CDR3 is TGCAGTGCTGCGCCCCCGACTAGAGTGAACACCGGGGAGCTGTTTTTT.

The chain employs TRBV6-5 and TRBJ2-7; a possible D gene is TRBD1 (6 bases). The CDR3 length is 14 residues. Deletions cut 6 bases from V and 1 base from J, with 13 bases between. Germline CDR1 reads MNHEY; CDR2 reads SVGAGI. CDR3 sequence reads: CASRTDRESYEQYF. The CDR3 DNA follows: TGTGCCAGCAGAACGGACAGAGAATCCTACGAGCAGTACTTC.

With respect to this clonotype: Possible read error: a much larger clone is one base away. CDR3 coding DNA: TGCAGTGCTAGAGATAGTCGGACACCGAACAATGAGCAGTACTTC. Amino acid sequence: CSARDSRTPNNEQYF. The V and J genes are TRBV20-1 and TRBJ2-5; maybe TRBD1 (5 bases). V was pared by 0 bases and J by 11 bases, with 22 bases between. Germline V gene sequence: CDR1 DFQATT, CDR2 SNEGSKA (reference sequence). The CDR3 is 15 amino acids.

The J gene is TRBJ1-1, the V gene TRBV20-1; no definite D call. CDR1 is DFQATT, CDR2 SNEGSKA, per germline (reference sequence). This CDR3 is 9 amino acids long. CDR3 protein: CTLRGEAFF. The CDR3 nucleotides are TGCACCTTACGTGGTGAAGCTTTCTTT.

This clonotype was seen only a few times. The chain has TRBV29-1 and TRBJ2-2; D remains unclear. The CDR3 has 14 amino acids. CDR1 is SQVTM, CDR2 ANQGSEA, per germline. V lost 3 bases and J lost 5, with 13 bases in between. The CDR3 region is CSVEATWETGELFF. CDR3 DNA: TGCAGCGTTGAGGCCACATGGGAAACCGGGGAGCTGTTTTTT.

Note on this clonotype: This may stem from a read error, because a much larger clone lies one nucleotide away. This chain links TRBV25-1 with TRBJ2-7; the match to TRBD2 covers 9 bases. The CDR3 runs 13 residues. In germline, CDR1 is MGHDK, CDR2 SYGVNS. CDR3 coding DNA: TGTGTCAGCAGTGCGGCGGGGGGGCCGCAGCAGTACTTC. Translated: CVSSAAGGPQQYF.

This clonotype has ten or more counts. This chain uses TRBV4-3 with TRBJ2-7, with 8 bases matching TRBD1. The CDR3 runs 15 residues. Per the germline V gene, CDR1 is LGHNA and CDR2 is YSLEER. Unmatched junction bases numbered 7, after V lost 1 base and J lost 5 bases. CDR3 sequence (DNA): TGCGCCAGCAGCCAAGTCGGAGACAGGGGTCACGAGCAGTACTTC. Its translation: CASSQVGDRGHEQYF.

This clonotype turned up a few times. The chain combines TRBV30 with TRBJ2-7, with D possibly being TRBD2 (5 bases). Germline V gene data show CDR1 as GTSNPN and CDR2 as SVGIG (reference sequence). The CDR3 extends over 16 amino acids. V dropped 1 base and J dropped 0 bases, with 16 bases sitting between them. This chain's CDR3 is CAWSGRRASSSYEQYF. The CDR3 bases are TGTGCCTGGAGTGGCAGGCGGGCTTCGAGCTCCTACGAGCAGTACTTC.

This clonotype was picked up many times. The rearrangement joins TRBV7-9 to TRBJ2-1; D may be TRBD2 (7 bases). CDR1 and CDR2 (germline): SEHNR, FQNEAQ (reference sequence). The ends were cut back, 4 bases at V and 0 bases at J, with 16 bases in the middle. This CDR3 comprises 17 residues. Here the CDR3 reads CASSSRGASGSYNEQFF. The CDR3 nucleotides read TGTGCCAGCAGCTCTCGGGGGGCCAGCGGCTCCTACAATGAGCAGTTCTTC.

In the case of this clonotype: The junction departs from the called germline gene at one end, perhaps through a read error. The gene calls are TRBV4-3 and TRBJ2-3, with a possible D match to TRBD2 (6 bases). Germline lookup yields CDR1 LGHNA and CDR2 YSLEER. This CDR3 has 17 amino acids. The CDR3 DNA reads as TGCGCCAGCAGCCAAGATCTTCGGGAGCCACGAGCAAATACGCGGTATTTT. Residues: CASSQDLREPRANTRYF.

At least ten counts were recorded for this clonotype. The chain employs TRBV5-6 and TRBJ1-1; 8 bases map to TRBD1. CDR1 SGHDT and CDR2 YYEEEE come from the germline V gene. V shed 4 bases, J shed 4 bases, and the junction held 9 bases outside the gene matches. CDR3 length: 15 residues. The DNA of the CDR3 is TGTGCCAGCAGCCGCGAATTCGGACAGGGCACTGAAGCTTTCTTT. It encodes CASSREFGQGTEAFF.

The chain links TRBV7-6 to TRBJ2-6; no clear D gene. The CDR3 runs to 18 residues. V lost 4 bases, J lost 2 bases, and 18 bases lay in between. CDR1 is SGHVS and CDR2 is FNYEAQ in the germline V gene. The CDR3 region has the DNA TGTGCCAGCAGCTCCCAGCCTTCGGTTTATGCTGGGGCCAACGTCCTGACTTTC. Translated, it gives CASSSQPSVYAGANVLTF.